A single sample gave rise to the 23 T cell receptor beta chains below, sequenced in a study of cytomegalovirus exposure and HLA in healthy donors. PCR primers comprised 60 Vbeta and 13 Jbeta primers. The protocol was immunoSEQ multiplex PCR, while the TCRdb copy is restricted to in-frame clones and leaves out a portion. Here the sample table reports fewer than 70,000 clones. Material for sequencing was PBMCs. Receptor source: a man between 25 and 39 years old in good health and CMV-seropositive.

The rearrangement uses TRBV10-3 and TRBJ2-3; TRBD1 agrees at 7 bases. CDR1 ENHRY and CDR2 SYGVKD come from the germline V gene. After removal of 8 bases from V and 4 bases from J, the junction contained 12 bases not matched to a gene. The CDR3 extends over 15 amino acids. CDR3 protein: CAIHDDRESPDTQYF. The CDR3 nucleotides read TGTGCCATCCATGACGACAGGGAATCCCCAGATACGCAGTATTTT.

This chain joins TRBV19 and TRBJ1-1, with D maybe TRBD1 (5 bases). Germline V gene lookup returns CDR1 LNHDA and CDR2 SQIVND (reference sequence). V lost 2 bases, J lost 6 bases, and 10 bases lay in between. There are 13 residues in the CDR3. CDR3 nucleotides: TGTGCCAGTAGTATACCAGGGTATGCTGAAGCTTTCTTT. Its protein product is CASSIPGYAEAFF.

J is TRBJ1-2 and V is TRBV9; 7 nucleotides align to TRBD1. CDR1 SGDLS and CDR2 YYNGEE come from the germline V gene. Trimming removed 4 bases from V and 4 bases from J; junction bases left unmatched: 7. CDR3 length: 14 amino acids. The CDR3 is CASSQGDFSYGYTF. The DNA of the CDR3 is TGTGCCAGCAGCCAGGGGGATTTCTCCTATGGCTACACCTTC.

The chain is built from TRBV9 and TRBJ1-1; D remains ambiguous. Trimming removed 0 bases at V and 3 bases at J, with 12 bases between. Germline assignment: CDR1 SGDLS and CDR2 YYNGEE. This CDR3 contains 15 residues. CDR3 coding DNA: TGTGCCAGCAGCGTAGAAGGCAGCCGGGACACTGAAGCTTTCTTT. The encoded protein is CASSVEGSRDTEAFF. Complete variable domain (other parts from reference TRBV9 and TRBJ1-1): DSGVTQTPKHLITATGQRVTLRCSPRSGDLSVYWYQQSLDQGLQFLIQYYNGEERAKGNILERFSAQQFPDLHSELNLSSLELGDSALYFCASSVEGSRDTEAFFGQGTRLTVV.

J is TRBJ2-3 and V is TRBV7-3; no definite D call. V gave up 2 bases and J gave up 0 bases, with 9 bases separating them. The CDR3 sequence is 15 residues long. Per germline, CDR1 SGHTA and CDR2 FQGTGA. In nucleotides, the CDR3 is TGTGCCAGCAGCTTAGTCCACCGGAGCACAGATACGCAGTATTTT. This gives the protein CASSLVHRSTDTQYF.

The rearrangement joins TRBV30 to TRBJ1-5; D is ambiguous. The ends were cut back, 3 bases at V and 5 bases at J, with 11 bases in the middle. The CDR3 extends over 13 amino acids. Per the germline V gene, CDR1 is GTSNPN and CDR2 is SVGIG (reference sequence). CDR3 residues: CAWSITNDQPQHF. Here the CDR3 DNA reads TGTGCCTGGAGCATCACAAACGATCAGCCCCAGCATTTT.

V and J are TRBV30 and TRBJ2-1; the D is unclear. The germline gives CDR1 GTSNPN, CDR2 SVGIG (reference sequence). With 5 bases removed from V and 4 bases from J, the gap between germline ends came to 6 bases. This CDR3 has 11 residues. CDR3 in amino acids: CAWVQYNEQFF. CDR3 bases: TGTGCCTGGGTTCAGTACAATGAGCAGTTCTTC.

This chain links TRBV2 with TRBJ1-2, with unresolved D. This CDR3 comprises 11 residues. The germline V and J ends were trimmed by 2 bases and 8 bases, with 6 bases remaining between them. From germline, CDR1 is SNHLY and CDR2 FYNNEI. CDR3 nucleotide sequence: TGTGCCAGCAGTGAATATGCGGGCTACACCTTC. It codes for CASSEYAGYTF.

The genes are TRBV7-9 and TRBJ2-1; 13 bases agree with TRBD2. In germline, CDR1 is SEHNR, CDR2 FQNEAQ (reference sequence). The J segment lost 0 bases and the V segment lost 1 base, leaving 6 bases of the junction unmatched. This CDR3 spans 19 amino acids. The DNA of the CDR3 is TGTGCCAGCAGCTTAGGGACTAGCGGGAGCCCTTCCTCCTACAATGAGCAGTTCTTC. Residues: CASSLGTSGSPSSYNEQFF.

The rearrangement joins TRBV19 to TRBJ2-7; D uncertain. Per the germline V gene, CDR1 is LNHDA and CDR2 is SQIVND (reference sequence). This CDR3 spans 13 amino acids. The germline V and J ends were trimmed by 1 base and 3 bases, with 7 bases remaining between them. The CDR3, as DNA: TGTGCCAGTAGTATAGGACTTCTCTACGAGCAGTACTTC. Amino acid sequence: CASSIGLLYEQYF.

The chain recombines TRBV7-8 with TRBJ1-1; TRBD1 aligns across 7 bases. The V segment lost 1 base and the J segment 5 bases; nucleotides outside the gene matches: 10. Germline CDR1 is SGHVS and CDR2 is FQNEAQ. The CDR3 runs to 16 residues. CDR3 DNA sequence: TGTGCCAGCAGCTTAGAAGAGAGAGGGGGCGGAACTGAAGCTTTCTTT. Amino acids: CASSLEERGGGTEAFF.

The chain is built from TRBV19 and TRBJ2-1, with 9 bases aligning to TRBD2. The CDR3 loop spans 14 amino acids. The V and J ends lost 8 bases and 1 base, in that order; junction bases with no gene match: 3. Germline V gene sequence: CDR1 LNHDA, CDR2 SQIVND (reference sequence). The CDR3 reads CASLAGGSYNEQFF. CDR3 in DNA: TGTGCCAGTCTGGCGGGAGGGTCCTACAATGAGCAGTTCTTC.

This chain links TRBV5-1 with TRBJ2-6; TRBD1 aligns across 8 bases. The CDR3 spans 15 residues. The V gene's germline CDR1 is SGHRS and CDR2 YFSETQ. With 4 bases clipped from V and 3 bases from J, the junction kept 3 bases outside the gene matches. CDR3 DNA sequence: TGCGCCAGCAGCCCGACAGGGGATGGGGCCAACGTCCTGACTTTC. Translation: CASSPTGDGANVLTF.

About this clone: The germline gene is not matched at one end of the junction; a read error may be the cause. In DNA form, the CDR3 reads TGTGCTAGCAGCCCGGGACAGGCTAACAATGAGCAGTTCTTC. Protein product: CASSPGQANNEQFF. V gene TRBV7-7 combines with J gene TRBJ2-1; 8 bases fit TRBD1. Germline assignment: CDR1 SSHAT and CDR2 FNYEAQ (reference sequence). This CDR3 spans 14 amino acids.

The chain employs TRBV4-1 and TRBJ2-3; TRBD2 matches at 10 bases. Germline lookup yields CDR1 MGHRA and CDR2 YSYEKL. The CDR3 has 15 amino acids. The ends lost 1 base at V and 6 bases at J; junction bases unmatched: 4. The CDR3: CASSQVLLAGDTQYF. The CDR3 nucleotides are TGCGCCAGCAGCCAAGTTTTACTAGCGGGGGATACGCAGTATTTT.

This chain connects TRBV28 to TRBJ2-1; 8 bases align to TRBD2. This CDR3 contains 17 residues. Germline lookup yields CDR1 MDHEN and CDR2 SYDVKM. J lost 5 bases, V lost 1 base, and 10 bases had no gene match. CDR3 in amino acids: CASSLSRTSRVNNEQFF. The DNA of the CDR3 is TGTGCCAGCAGTTTATCTCGGACTAGCAGGGTCAACAATGAGCAGTTCTTC.

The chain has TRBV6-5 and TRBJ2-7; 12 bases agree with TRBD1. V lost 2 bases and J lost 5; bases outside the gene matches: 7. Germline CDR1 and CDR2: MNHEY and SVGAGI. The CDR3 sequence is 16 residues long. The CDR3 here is CASSYATGQGAHEQYF. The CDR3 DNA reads TGTGCCAGCAGTTACGCAACGGGACAGGGGGCCCACGAGCAGTACTTC.

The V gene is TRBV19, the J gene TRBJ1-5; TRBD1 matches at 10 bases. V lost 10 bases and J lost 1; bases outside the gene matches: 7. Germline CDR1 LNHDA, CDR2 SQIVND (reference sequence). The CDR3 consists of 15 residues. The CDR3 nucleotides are TGTGCCACCAGGGACAGGGGACTAAGCAATCAGCCCCAGCATTTT. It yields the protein CATRDRGLSNQPQHF.

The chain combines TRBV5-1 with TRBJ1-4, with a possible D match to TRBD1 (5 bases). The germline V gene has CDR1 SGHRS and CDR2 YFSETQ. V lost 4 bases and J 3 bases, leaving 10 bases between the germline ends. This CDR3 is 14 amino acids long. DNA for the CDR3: TGCGCCAGCAGCCGCGGGGGATCTAATGAAAAACTGTTTTTT. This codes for CASSRGGSNEKLFF.

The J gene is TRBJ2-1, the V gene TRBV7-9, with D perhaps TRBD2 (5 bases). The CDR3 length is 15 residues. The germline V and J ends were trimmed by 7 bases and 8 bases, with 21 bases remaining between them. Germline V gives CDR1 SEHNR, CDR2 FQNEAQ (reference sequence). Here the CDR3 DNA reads TGTGCCAGCACCCTAGCAAGGCTAGTCGTGGATGAGCAGTTCTTC. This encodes CASTLARLVVDEQFF.

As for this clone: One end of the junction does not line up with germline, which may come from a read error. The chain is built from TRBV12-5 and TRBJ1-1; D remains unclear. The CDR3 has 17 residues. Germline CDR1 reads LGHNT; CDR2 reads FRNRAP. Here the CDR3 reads CASGVVSAGYFNTEAFF. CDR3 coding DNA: TGTGCTAGTGGTGTGGTCTCCGCGGGGTACTTCAACACTGAAGCTTTCTTT.

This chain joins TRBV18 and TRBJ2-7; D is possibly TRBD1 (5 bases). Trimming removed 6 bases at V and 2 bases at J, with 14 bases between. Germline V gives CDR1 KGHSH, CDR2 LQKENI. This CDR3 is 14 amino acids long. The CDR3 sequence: CASSPTTDTYEQYF. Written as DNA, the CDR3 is TGTGCCAGCTCGCCTACGACGGACACCTACGAGCAGTACTTC.

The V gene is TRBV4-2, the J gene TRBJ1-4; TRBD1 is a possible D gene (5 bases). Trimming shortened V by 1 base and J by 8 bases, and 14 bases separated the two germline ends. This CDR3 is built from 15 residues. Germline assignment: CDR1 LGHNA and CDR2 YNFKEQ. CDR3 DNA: TGTGCCAGCAGCCAAGGAGACAGACTTAACGAAAAACTGTTTTTT. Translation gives CASSQGDRLNEKLFF.